The present entry profiles one TCR beta chain with its context. The record originates from a study of blood T cell repertoires in COVID-19. Study context: Sites across the United States, Italy and Spain contributed samples from acute and convalescent COVID-19. T cells, B-cell-depleted T cells, or PBMCs supplied cDNA or gDNA.

Assay: immunoSEQ multiplex PCR; the TCRdb copy retains only in-frame clones and omits some. The sample consists of about 80,000 clones, 82% of them appearing once. CDR3 length: 20 amino acids. Germline lookup yields CDR1 SGHRS and CDR2 YFSETQ. The V gene end was trimmed by 0 bases and the J gene end by 3 bases; junction bases not matched to a gene: 17. The TCR was taken from a human donor in a cohort sampled during active COVID-19. Input material: peripheral blood. The chain combines TRBV5-1 with TRBJ2-3; 9 bases map to TRBD2. This CDR3 reads CASSLGPRGGAGGLTDTQYF. CDR3 sequence (DNA): TGCGCCAGCAGCTTGGGACCCCGAGGTGGCGCGGGGGGGTTAACAGATACGCAGTATTTT.